This T cell receptor (beta chain) was profiled in a study of radiotherapy plus CTLA-4 blockade in lung cancer (dated 2018 in TCRdb). About the full investigation: Among the enrolled patients, around 19% had an objective response, and 25% to 35% reached disease control.

In this study, focal radiation therapy paired with CTLA-4 blockade (ipilimumab) was tested in patients who had chemo-refractory metastatic non-small-cell lung cancer. Here is what the overall study found, with its caveats: The strongest predictors of response, as reported, were early dynamic changes in blood T cell clones along with a rise in serum interferon-beta after radiation. After treatment with radiotherapy and ipilimumab, TCR clones that originated in tumors expanded in peripheral blood.

Receptors were amplified or captured by the immunoSEQ multiplex PCR assay. This is the immuneACCESS table as TCRdb keeps it, with only in-frame sequences that have V and J called. A part of the clones is gone; compared with another copy, unresolved V genes explain less than half, and the rest is unexplained. In all, the sample holds some 49,000 clones, and more than 75% of those were seen once. The ten largest clonotypes hold 25% to 30% of the sample. The CDR3 sequence holds 15 residues, the cysteine and phenylalanine included. CDR3 DNA only is kept here, 45 bases in frame from base 1. The CDR1 and CDR2 encoded by the germline V gene are SGHTS and YDEGEE. The trim is 0 bases for V and 2 bases for J, with a gap of 11 bases between the germline ends. As to this clone: Its antigen is unknown. Base qualities are not provided; no much larger clone lies one nucleotide away.

The sequencing used peripheral blood, collected from a patient treated with radiotherapy plus ipilimumab. The clonotype originates from a human donor with non-small cell lung cancer whose response to radiotherapy plus ipilimumab could not be evaluated. The receptor chain draws on TRBV5-8 and TRBJ1-2; tentative D gene TRBD1, with 6 bases matching. The DNA reads TGTGCCAGCAGCTTGGATGGGACACGCAACTATGGCTACACCTTC. Translation gives CASSLDGTRNYGYTF.